This TCR beta chain was captured in a study of CD8 T cells in ankylosing spondylitis. TCRdb reprocessed the 5' RACE reads via MiXCR and lists one record per CDR3 protein. The profile shows about 130,000 distinct CDR3 sequences, roughly 15% of them singletons. Notes on the study in general: Reported data indicate significant enrichment of disease-linked clones within matched ankylosing spondylitis synovial fluid. Blood from ankylosing spondylitis patients appeared to carry a characteristic roughly 8-variant TCR beta motif. Disease-linked clones were found to be CD8+ and relatively rare in peripheral blood. A subset of motif variants has previously been described in the synovial fluid and blood of reactive arthritis.

Ten or more counts support this clonotype. As yet, its antigen is unknown. V gave up 8 bases and J gave up 4 bases, with 11 bases separating them. There are 11 residues in the CDR3. In germline, CDR1 is SQVTM, CDR2 ANQGSEA. This receptor was obtained from a male donor with ankylosing spondylitis. The gene calls are TRBV29-1 and TRBJ1-2, with TRBD1 as a possible D gene (5 bases). Sequencing was performed on blood, either unsorted or a sorted T cell fraction (not recorded which). DNA for the CDR3: TGCAGCTGTTCCGGGGCCTATGGCTACACCTTC. Translated: CSCSGAYGYTF.